The source of this T cell receptor beta chain is a study of breast tumors, draining lymph nodes, adjacent tissues. This clonotype was seen ten or more times. Its antigen is currently unknown. Study-wide points: Tumor repertoires ranked between lymph nodes and nontumor tissue in diversity, with V and J gene preferences. The data were judged consistent with most tumor T cells coming from lymph node and expanding in tumor.

The lymph nodes were axillary draining lymph nodes from breast cancer patients. Trimming cost V 5 bases and J 0 bases, with 15 bases left between them. In germline, CDR1 is DFQATT, CDR2 SNEGSKA (reference sequence). The CDR3 has 15 residues. One entry per CDR3 protein, called by TCRdb with MiXCR from the multiplex PCR reads. The sample holds about 230,000 distinct CDR3 sequences, approximately 29% seen once. Sequenced input: axillary lymph node tissue. The receptor was isolated from a female donor with breast cancer. Some clones in this sample may be carry-over from other donors' samples. The gene calls are TRBV20-1 and TRBJ2-3; D is undetermined. CDR3 sequence reads: CSAQNRASSTDTQYF. Here the CDR3 DNA reads TGCAGTGCTCAGAACCGGGCCTCGAGCACAGATACGCAGTATTTT.